This TCR beta chain was obtained from a study of OX40 agonist ivuxolimab in advanced cancers. Measured with immunoSEQ multiplex PCR; TCRdb has only the in-frame clones, and not every one. The sample lists some 41,000 clones, about 83% occurring once. The germline CDR1 and CDR2 sequences are SGHRS and YFSETQ. This CDR3 contains 14 residues. V was clipped by 6 bases and J by 7 bases; unmatched bases: 9. This sequence originates from an adult with an advanced solid tumor such as melanoma, head and neck, liver or kidney cancer. The sequences come from CD4+ or CD8+ T cells sorted from blood, collected in a trial of the OX40 agonist ivuxolimab. This rearrangement joins TRBV5-1 to TRBJ2-1; 8 nucleotides align to TRBD1. CDR3 sequence (DNA): TGCGCCAGCACCCCGGGACAGGAAGGAAATGAGCAGTTCTTC. Protein product: CASTPGQEGNEQFF.